The rows below give T cell receptor beta chains drawn from one sample of a study of cytomegalovirus exposure and HLA in healthy donors. The method was immunoSEQ multiplex PCR; TCRdb's version includes in-frame clones alone and lacks a portion of them. Its listing shows approximately 120,000 clones. Sequenced: PBMCs. All receptors come from a woman aged 55-69 years in good health and CMV-seronegative. Each CDR3 is given without its conserved first and last residue.

TRBV28 | ASRRQSYEQY
TRBV7-2 | ASSPRRPYNEQF
TRBV5-1 | ASRSVGEVNYGYT
TRBV28 | ASSPQWFEQY
TRBV7-9 | ASSFHGQEGDRSNQPQH
TRBV4-1 | ASSSRQGTTDTQY
TRBV7-3 | ASSPQGANSPLH
TRBV6-1 | ASSARTSGRSINEQF
TRBV19 | ASSTTRDITGELF
TRBV29-1 | SVVARMDEQY
TRBV11-2 | ASSFLGAGEQY
TRBV18 | ASSPLGGENQPQH
TRBV2 | ASRRGEGTGELF
TRBV28 | ASTPGTRFYEKLF